This T cell receptor beta chain was observed in a study of CD8+ T cells in alopecia areata. Study results and limitations: There were also resident alphabeta T cells of normal skin sequenced in scalp samples. Scalp clonality dropped significantly under tofacitinib, as did expanded CD8+ top-100 clones. Against the mouse data, patients shared TCRs less clearly, possibly for HLA reasons.

This CDR3 is 15 amino acids long. Germline V gene lookup returns CDR1 SGHNT and CDR2 YYREEE (reference sequence). Trimming removed 5 bases from V and 0 bases from J; junction bases left unmatched: 6. The sequencing template was cDNA reverse transcribed from extracted RNA. Only in-frame clones appear in the TCRdb table, and some are missing; sequencing was by immunoSEQ multiplex PCR. The data contain around 270,000 clones, roughly 50% of them seen just once; the ten biggest clones take up about 1.7%. Treatment: oral pan-JAK inhibitor, 5-10 mg twice daily. Alopecia areata patients gave lesional scalp punch biopsies and peripheral blood samples. Of note for this clone: Its antigen is unknown.

The sample here was CD4+ T cells sorted from blood, taken at week 24, from a patient treated with tofacitinib. The chain couples TRBV5-4 to TRBJ2-3; 7 bases map to TRBD2. This TCR was sampled from a human donor with alopecia areata. The CDR3 coding sequence is TGTGCCAGCAGTCCCGGGGGGACTAGCACAGATACGCAGTATTTT. This encodes CASSPGGTSTDTQYF.